This T cell receptor (beta chain) was captured by sequencing in a study of early T cells in non-severe SARS-CoV-2 infection. Across the whole study: Chains stayed unpaired after sequencing of bulk RNA from unsorted whole blood.

Study findings and constraints: Anti-spike CD8 specificities were favored by VDJdb matching, whose results missed private and CD4 specificities.

Each single cDNA molecule received a unique molecular identifier. TCRdb re-called the 5' RACE reads through MiXCR, storing one row per CDR3 protein. The data hold about 77,000 distinct CDR3 sequences, with 12% observed a single time. In germline, CDR1 is SGHRS, CDR2 YFSETQ. This CDR3 contains 13 residues. V lost 3 bases to trimming and J lost 0 bases, with 6 bases between them. As to this clonotype: Its antigen remains unidentified.

The chain is built from TRBV5-1 and TRBJ1-1; no reliable D call. The sequencing used whole blood, collected at baseline. This clonotype originated in an adult who was a healthcare worker with PCR-confirmed SARS-CoV-2 infection or an uninfected control (not recorded which). The donor label of this sample is uncertain. The CDR3 here is CASSSEMNTEAFF. The CDR3 DNA reads TGCGCCAGCAGCTCCGAGATGAACACTGAAGCTTTCTTT.